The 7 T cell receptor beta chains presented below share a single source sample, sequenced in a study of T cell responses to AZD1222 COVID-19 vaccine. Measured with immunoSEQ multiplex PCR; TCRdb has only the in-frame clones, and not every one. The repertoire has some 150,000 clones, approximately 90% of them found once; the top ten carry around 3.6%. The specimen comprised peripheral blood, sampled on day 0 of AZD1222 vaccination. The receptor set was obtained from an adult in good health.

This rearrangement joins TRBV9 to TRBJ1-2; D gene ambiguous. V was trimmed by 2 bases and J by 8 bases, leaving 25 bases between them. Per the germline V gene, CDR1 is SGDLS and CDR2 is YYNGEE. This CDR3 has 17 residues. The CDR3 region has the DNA TGTGCCAGCAGCGTTAACCCTTGGAATGCGGGAGGGTTCGGCTACACCTTC. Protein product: CASSVNPWNAGGFGYTF.

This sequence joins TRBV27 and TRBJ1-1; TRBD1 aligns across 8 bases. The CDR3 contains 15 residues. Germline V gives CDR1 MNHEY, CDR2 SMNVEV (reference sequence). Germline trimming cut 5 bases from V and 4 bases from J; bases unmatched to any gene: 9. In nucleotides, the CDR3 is TGTGCCAGCAGTACCAGACAGGGGATGGGCACTGAAGCTTTCTTT. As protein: CASSTRQGMGTEAFF.

The CDR3 DNA follows: TGTGCCAGCAGTGGGTCCCGGGGTAGCGGGTACAATGAGCAGTTCTTC. Translation gives CASSGSRGSGYNEQFF. The rearrangement joins TRBV6-1 to TRBJ2-1, with 7 bases lining up with TRBD2. The trim removed 4 bases at V and 4 bases at J, leaving 10 bases unmatched. Germline loops: CDR1 MNHNS, CDR2 SASEGT. The CDR3 loop spans 16 amino acids.

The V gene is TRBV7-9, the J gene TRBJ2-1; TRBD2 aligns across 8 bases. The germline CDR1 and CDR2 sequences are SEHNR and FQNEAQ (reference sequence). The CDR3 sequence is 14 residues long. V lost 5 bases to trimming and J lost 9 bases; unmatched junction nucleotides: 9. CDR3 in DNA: TGTGCCAGCAGCCCAGGGACTAGATTAGGTGAGCAGTTCTTC. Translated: CASSPGTRLGEQFF. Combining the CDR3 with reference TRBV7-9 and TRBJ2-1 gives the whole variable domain DTGVSQNPRHKITKRGQNVTFRCDPISEHNRLYWYRQTLGQGPEFLTYFQNEAQLEKSRLLSDRFSAERPKGSFSTLEIQRTEQGDSAMYLCASSPGTRLGEQFFGPGTRLTVL.

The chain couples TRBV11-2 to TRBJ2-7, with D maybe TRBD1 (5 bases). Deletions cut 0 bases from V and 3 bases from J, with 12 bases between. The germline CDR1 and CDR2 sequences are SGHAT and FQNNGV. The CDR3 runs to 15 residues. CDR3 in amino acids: CASSLDSDSYYEQYF. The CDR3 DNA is TGTGCCAGCAGCTTAGATTCCGACAGTTACTACGAGCAGTACTTC. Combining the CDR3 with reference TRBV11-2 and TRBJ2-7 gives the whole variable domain EAGVAQSPRYKIIEKRQSVAFWCNPISGHATLYWYQQILGQGPKLLIQFQNNGVVDDSQLPKDRFSAERLKGVDSTLKIQPAKLEDSAVYLCASSLDSDSYYEQYFGPGTRLTVT.

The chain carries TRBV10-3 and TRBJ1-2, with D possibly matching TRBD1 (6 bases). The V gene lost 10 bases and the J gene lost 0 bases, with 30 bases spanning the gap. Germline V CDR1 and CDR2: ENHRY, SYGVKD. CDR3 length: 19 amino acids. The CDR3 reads CATSGPFDGGTTANYGYTF. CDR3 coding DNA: TGTGCCACCAGCGGGCCATTTGACGGCGGGACAACTGCTAACTATGGCTACACCTTC.

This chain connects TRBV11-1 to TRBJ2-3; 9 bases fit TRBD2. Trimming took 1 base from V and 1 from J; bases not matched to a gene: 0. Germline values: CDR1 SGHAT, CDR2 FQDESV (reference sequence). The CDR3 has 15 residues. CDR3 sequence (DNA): TGTGCCAGCAGCTTAGGGACTAGCGGCACAGATACGCAGTATTTT. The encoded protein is CASSLGTSGTDTQYF.